These 30 T cell receptor beta chains share one sample of origin, sequenced in a study of vaccination and CD4 T cells after COVID-19. Their cognate antigens are unknown. Sequencing of cultured CD4+ T cell DNA used the Oncomine TCR Beta short-read assay. MiXCR, applied by TCRdb to the PCR reads, yields one record per CDR3 protein. The sample includes 9,500 to 15,000 distinct CDR3 sequences, 20% of them seen just once. This sample's treatment: roughly 10-day PBMC culture with coronavirus spike peptide pools or control peptides (ViraFEST assay). This sample comprised CD4+ T cells from blood, cultured in vitro, obtained before SARS-CoV-2 vaccination. These receptors all stem from a human donor who received a COVID-19 vaccine.

The chain employs TRBV12-5 and TRBJ2-7; 9 bases line up with TRBD1. The CDR3 covers 14 residues. Per the germline V gene, CDR1 is LGHNT and CDR2 is FRNRAP. V trimming: 6 bases; J trimming: 6 bases; junction bases outside the gene matches: 9. The CDR3 region is CASGLQGASFEQYF. The CDR3 region has the DNA TGTGCTAGTGGACTACAGGGGGCTTCTTTCGAGCAGTACTTC.

The V gene is TRBV21-1, the J gene TRBJ1-3; TRBD1, the table's D call, lacks a check against the DNA. TRBV21-1 is annotated as a pseudogene. The CDR3 length is 16 residues. In DNA form, the CDR3 reads TGTGCCAGCAGCAAAACCCAGGGGGGGGACGGAAACACCATATATTTT. Its translation is CASSKTQGGDGNTIYF.

V gene TRBV18 combines with J gene TRBJ2-2; no clear D gene. Germline assignment: CDR1 KGHSH and CDR2 LQKENI. There are 15 residues in the CDR3. V lost 1 base to trimming and J lost 9 bases, with 15 bases between them. This CDR3 reads CASSPLEVNRRELFF. The CDR3 region has the DNA TGTGCCAGCTCACCACTCGAGGTGAATAGAAGGGAGCTGTTTTTT. Full variable domain (missing parts from reference TRBV18 and TRBJ2-2): NAGVMQNPRHLVRRRGQEARLRCSPMKGHSHVYWYRQLPEEGLKFMVYLQKENIIDESGMPKERFSAEFPKEGPSILRIQQVVRGDSAAYFCASSPLEVNRRELFFGEGSRLTVL.

This clonotype has just a few counts. This chain uses TRBV5-1 with TRBJ2-5, with D possibly being TRBD1 (6 bases). Trimming left V 2 bases short and J 7 bases short, with 15 bases between. The CDR3 covers 14 residues. The V gene's germline CDR1 is SGHRS and CDR2 YFSETQ. The CDR3 region has the DNA TGCGCCAGCAGCTTTGCCCAGGGGCCAGGGACCCAGTACTTC. Translation: CASSFAQGPGTQYF.

This clonotype was found a few times. The rearrangement joins TRBV2 to TRBJ2-5; D possibly matches TRBD1 or TRBD2 (5 bases each). The CDR3 loop spans 12 amino acids. Trimming cost V 11 bases and J 4 bases, with 14 bases left between them. Germline V gene sequence: CDR1 SNHLY, CDR2 FYNNEI. This chain's CDR3 is CASGQGRETQYF. CDR3 DNA: TGTGCCTCGGGGCAGGGAAGAGAGACCCAGTACTTC. The variable domain in full, completed from reference TRBV2 and TRBJ2-5, reads EPEVTQTPSHQVTQMGQEVILRCVPISNHLYFYWYRQILGQKVEFLVSFYNNEISEKSEIFDDQFSVERPDGSNFTLKIRSTKLEDSAMYFCASGQGRETQYFGPGTRLLVL.

This rearrangement joins TRBV27 to TRBJ2-5; TRBD2 agrees at 13 bases. Germline CDR1 reads MNHEY; CDR2 reads SMNVEV (reference sequence). After removal of 0 bases from V and 5 bases from J, the junction contained 21 bases not matched to a gene. The CDR3 covers 22 residues. This CDR3 reads CASSLSGPGFGLAGAARETQYF. The CDR3 nucleotides read TGTGCCAGCAGTTTATCTGGACCAGGCTTCGGACTAGCGGGGGCTGCACGGGAGACCCAGTACTTC.

This clonotype was counted only a few times. The rearrangement joins TRBV2 to TRBJ1-5; 7 positions match TRBD1. This CDR3 spans 15 amino acids. V trimming: 6 bases; J trimming: 6 bases; junction bases outside the gene matches: 11. CDR1 and CDR2 from the germline V gene are SNHLY and FYNNEI. CDR3 sequence (DNA): TGTGCCAGCAGGCAGACACAAACAGGGGCTCAGCCCCAGCATTTT. This gives the protein CASRQTQTGAQPQHF.

The chain has TRBV6-1 and TRBJ2-1; tentatively, D is TRBD2 (6 bases). CDR1 is MNHNS, CDR2 SASEGT, per germline. This CDR3 has 15 residues. V was pared by 10 bases and J by 2 bases, with 18 bases between. The CDR3 DNA follows: TGTGCCACGTCCCCGCGGGACCCCGCCTACAATGAGCAGTTCTTC. Translation gives CATSPRDPAYNEQFF.

V and J are TRBV6-1 and TRBJ1-6; the D is unclear. CDR3 length equals 15 residues. Germline CDR1 reads MNHNS; CDR2 reads SASEGT. Trimming left V 7 bases short and J 10 bases short, with 20 bases between. CDR3 sequence: CASKDSRGEGSPLHF. DNA of the CDR3: TGTGCCAGCAAGGACTCGCGGGGAGAGGGATCACCCCTCCACTTT.

The chain employs TRBV5-1 and TRBJ2-3; TRBD2 matches at 9 bases. Trimming cost V 0 bases and J 2 bases; bases outside gene matches: 7. CDR1 is SGHRS, CDR2 YFSETQ, per germline. The CDR3 is 17 amino acids. CDR3 loop: CASSLGTGGGDTDTQYF. CDR3 sequence (DNA): TGCGCCAGCAGCTTGGGTACCGGCGGGGGGGACACAGATACGCAGTATTTT. The variable domain in full, with the rest retrieved from reference TRBV5-1 and TRBJ2-3, is KAGVTQTPRYLIKTRGQQVTLSCSPISGHRSVSWYQQTPGQGLQFLFEYFSETQRNKGNFPGRFSGRQFSNSRSEMNVSTLELGDSALYLCASSLGTGGGDTDTQYFGPGTRLTVL.

V and J are TRBV7-7 and TRBJ2-1; 12 nucleotides align to TRBD2. V dropped 5 bases and J dropped 9; count of bases not matched to a gene: 8. The CDR3 totals 15 residues. Germline V CDR1 and CDR2: SSHAT, FNYEAQ (reference sequence). CDR3 region: CASSVLAGGQGEQFF. The CDR3 DNA is TGTGCCAGCAGCGTTCTAGCGGGGGGGCAGGGTGAGCAGTTCTTC.

The gene calls are TRBV2 and TRBJ1-6; D gene unclear. The CDR3 has 17 residues. V lost 6 bases and J 0 bases, leaving 15 bases between the germline ends. Germline V gene sequence: CDR1 SNHLY, CDR2 FYNNEI. The CDR3 region is CASRGSGRGSYNSPLHF. The CDR3 coding sequence is TGTGCCAGCAGGGGGTCTGGTCGCGGCTCCTATAATTCACCCCTCCACTTT.

The rearrangement links TRBV10-3 to TRBJ2-2; 8 bases match TRBD2. Germline trimming cut 4 bases from V and 6 bases from J; bases unmatched to any gene: 16. This CDR3 is 18 amino acids long. Germline CDR1 reads ENHRY; CDR2 reads SYGVKD. The CDR3 region has the DNA TGTGCCATCAGTGGTCCAACCGGGACTAGATGGGCCCCCGGGGAGCTGTTTTTT. Translating it yields CAISGPTGTRWAPGELFF.

The genes are TRBV4-1 and TRBJ1-1, with D perhaps matching TRBD1 (6 bases). CDR1 is MGHRA, CDR2 YSYEKL, per germline. The CDR3 has 13 amino acids. Trimming shortened V by 3 bases and J by 8 bases, and 13 bases separated the two germline ends. CDR3: CASSQPQGGEAFF. CDR3 coding DNA: TGCGCCAGCAGCCAGCCACAGGGTGGGGAAGCTTTCTTT.

This chain links TRBV5-4 with TRBJ2-5; TRBD1 agrees at 10 bases. The germline V gene encodes CDR1 SGHNT and CDR2 YYREEE (reference sequence). After removal of 2 bases from V and 2 bases from J, the junction contained 9 bases not matched to a gene. CDR3 size: 17 residues. In nucleotides, the CDR3 is TGTGCCAGCAGCTTAGTTCCGGGGACAGGGGTGCAAGAGACCCAGTACTTC. Translated: CASSLVPGTGVQETQYF.

This clonotype was counted between two and nine times. The V call is TRBV29-1, the J call TRBJ2-5, with D possibly being TRBD1 (6 bases). V gave up 2 bases and J gave up 2 bases, with 6 bases separating them. Germline values: CDR1 SQVTM, CDR2 ANQGSEA. This CDR3 region has 12 residues. The CDR3 coding sequence is TGCAGCGTTGAAACAGGGCAAGAGACCCAGTACTTC. Its protein is CSVETGQETQYF.

This clonotype occurred a few times. This rearrangement joins TRBV2 to TRBJ1-5, with 7 positions matching TRBD1. J was trimmed by 4 bases and V by 6 bases; bases with no gene match: 9. This CDR3 spans 15 amino acids. Germline CDR1 is SNHLY and CDR2 is FYNNEI. For the CDR3, the DNA is TGTGCCAGCAGGTTAGGGGGCGCGGGGAATCAGCCCCAGCATTTT. It codes for CASRLGGAGNQPQHF.

The chain has TRBV3-1 and TRBJ2-5; D is undetermined. The CDR3 is made up of 14 amino acids. V shed 4 bases and J shed 4 bases, with 13 bases lying between them. Looked up from germline, CDR1 is LGHDT and CDR2 is YNNKEL (reference sequence). The CDR3 nucleotides are TGTGCCAGCAGCCCAGGACCTAACGCAGAGACCCAGTACTTC. It specifies CASSPGPNAETQYF.

The chain is built from TRBV11-3 and TRBJ2-1; 12 bases match TRBD2. J was trimmed by 7 bases and V by 5 bases; bases with no gene match: 6. The germline gives CDR1 SGHNT, CDR2 YENEEA. The CDR3 extends over 15 amino acids. The CDR3 loop reads CASSARTSGVNEQFF. CDR3 nucleotides: TGTGCCAGCAGCGCACGGACTAGCGGGGTTAATGAGCAGTTCTTC.

This clonotype rates as medium-sized (0.01 to 0.1%). The rearrangement uses TRBV10-3 and TRBJ2-3; possibly TRBD1 for D (6 bases). The germline CDR1 and CDR2 sequences are ENHRY and SYGVKD. The CDR3 is 14 residues long. Between the trimmed V and J ends, which lost 11 bases and 1 base, there was a span of 16 bases. The CDR3, as DNA: TGTGCCGCCAACTCCGGACAGCGCACAGATACGCAGTATTTT. It encodes CAANSGQRTDTQYF.

This chain joins TRBV11-2 and TRBJ2-2; D ambiguous. Germline V CDR1 and CDR2: SGHAT, FQNNGV. V was trimmed by 1 base and J by 15 bases, leaving 12 bases between them. The CDR3 runs to 12 residues. The DNA for the CDR3 is TGTGCCAGCAGCTTAGTTGTAGAAAGGGTGTTTTTT. It is translated as CASSLVVERVFF.

The rearrangement joins TRBV24-1 to TRBJ2-1, with 9 bases aligning to TRBD2. Trimming at V came to 5 bases and at J to 3 bases, leaving 13 bases not matched to a gene. CDR1 and CDR2 (germline): KGHDR, SFDVKD. The CDR3 totals 18 residues. The DNA for the CDR3 is TGTGCCACCAGTGGGTTAGCAGGCGGGGGGGGGGGCTACAATGAGCAGTTCTTC. Translation: CATSGLAGGGGGYNEQFF.

This clonotype was seen a few times. The chain joins TRBV2 to TRBJ2-2, with D possibly being TRBD2 (6 bases). The CDR3 has 14 residues. Trimming stripped 6 bases from V and 3 bases from J, with 11 bases between. From germline, CDR1 is SNHLY and CDR2 FYNNEI. The CDR3 sequence: CASSRGLDTGELFF. The CDR3 bases are TGTGCCAGCAGCCGGGGGTTGGACACCGGGGAGCTGTTTTTT. The complete variable domain, with remaining parts taken from reference TRBV2 and TRBJ2-2, reads EPEVTQTPSHQVTQMGQEVILRCVPISNHLYFYWYRQILGQKVEFLVSFYNNEISEKSEIFDDQFSVERPDGSNFTLKIRSTKLEDSAMYFCASSRGLDTGELFFGEGSRLTVL.

The table lists this clonotype with a few counts. The chain uses TRBV12-3 or TRBV12-4 and TRBJ2-7, with D unresolved. Deletions cut 3 bases from V and 2 bases from J, with 8 bases between. This CDR3 region has 13 residues. The CDR3: CASSLDDTYEQYF. CDR3 bases: TGTGCCAGCAGTTTGGACGACACCTACGAGCAGTACTTC.

In nucleotides, the CDR3 is TGTGCCAGCAGTGGGGACATTTACGAGCAGTACTTC. It yields the protein CASSGDIYEQYF. V gene TRBV6-1 combines with J gene TRBJ2-7; tentative D call: TRBD1 (6 bases). Germline lookup yields CDR1 MNHNS and CDR2 SASEGT. V was shortened by 4 bases and J by 4 bases, with 8 bases between the two germline ends. The CDR3 runs to 12 residues.

CDR3 nucleotides: TGCGCCAGCAGTGATTCGACTAGCGGTCAACAGAGCTCCTACAATGAGCAGTTCTTC. Its translation: CASSDSTSGQQSSYNEQFF. V and J are TRBV10-1 and TRBJ2-1, with 9 positions matching TRBD2. V shed 3 bases and J 0 bases; nucleotides not matched to a gene: 12. Germline V CDR1 and CDR2: WNHNN, SYGVQD (reference sequence). The CDR3 is made up of 19 amino acids.

This clonotype was detected only a few times. This chain joins TRBV20-1 and TRBJ2-7; no firm D call. From germline, CDR1 is DFQATT and CDR2 SNEGSKA (reference sequence). The CDR3 spans 14 residues. Trimming took 5 bases from V and 0 from J, leaving 14 bases between them. DNA of the CDR3: TGCAGTGCTGCATCTAGAGAAAGCTCCTACGAGCAGTACTTC. Its translation: CSAASRESSYEQYF.

This clonotype was seen a handful of times. V is TRBV2 and J is TRBJ1-1; D is undetermined. This CDR3 comprises 12 residues. Germline CDR1 SNHLY, CDR2 FYNNEI. V was pared by 3 bases and J by 3 bases, with 5 bases between. CDR3 amino acids: CASSERYTEAFF. The CDR3 region has the DNA TGTGCCAGCAGTGAGAGGTACACTGAAGCTTTCTTT.

This clonotype is labeled medium-sized. The genes are TRBV19 and TRBJ2-3; unclear D gene. The V gene's germline CDR1 is LNHDA and CDR2 SQIVND (reference sequence). Trimming took 5 bases from V and 0 from J, leaving 9 bases between them. The CDR3 has 14 amino acids. The CDR3 is CASSGQTSTDTQYF. CDR3 nucleotide sequence: TGTGCCAGTAGTGGGCAGACCAGCACAGATACGCAGTATTTT.

The chain couples TRBV12-3 or TRBV12-4 to TRBJ2-3, with no clear D. CDR3 length: 13 residues. Deletions cut 3 bases from V and 4 bases from J, with 8 bases between. For the CDR3, the DNA is TGTGCCAGCAGTTTTGGTATCCCAGATACGCAGTATTTT. Translating it yields CASSFGIPDTQYF.